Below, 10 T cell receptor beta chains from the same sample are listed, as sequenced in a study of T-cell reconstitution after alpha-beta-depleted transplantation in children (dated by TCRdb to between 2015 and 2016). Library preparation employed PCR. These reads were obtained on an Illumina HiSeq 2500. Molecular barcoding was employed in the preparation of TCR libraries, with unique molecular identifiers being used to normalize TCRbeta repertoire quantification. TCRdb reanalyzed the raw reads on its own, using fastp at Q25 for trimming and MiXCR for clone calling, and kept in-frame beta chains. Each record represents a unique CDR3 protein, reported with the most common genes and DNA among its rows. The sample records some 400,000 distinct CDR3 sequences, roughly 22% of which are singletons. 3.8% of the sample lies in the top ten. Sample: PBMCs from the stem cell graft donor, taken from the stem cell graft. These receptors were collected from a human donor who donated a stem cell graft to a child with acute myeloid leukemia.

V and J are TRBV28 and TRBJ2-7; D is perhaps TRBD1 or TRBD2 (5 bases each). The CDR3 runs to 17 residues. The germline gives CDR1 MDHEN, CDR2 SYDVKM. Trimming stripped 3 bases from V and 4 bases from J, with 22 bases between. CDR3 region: CASSFEQPGPSWYEQYF. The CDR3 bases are TGTGCCAGCAGTTTTGAACAACCGGGACCATCATGGTACGAGCAGTACTTC.

The CDR3 region is CASSFRYGRDYGYTF. For the CDR3, the DNA is TGTGCCAGCAGTTTCCGCTACGGCAGGGACTATGGCTACACCTTC. The rearrangement uses TRBV27 and TRBJ1-2; a weak D match, TRBD1 (5 bases). With 3 bases removed from V and 3 bases from J, the gap between germline ends came to 14 bases. The length of the CDR3 is 15 residues. Germline CDR1 is MNHEY and CDR2 is SMNVEV (reference sequence).

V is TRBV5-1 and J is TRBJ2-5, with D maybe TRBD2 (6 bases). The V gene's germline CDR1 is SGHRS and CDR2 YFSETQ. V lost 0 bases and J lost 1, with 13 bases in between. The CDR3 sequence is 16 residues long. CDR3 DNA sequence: TGCGCCAGCAGCTTGGCCCTAGGTAGCGGCCAAGAGACCCAGTACTTC. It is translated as CASSLALGSGQETQYF. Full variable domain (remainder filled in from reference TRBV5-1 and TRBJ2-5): KAGVTQTPRYLIKTRGQQVTLSCSPISGHRSVSWYQQTPGQGLQFLFEYFSETQRNKGNFPGRFSGRQFSNSRSEMNVSTLELGDSALYLCASSLALGSGQETQYFGPGTRLLVL.

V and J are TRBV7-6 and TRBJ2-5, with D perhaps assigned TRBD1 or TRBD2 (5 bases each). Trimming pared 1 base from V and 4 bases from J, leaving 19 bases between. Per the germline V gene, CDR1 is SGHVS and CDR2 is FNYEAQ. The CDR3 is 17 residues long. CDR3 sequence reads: CASSLVLLGRGGETQYF. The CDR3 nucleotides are TGTGCCAGCAGCTTAGTTCTACTGGGCCGTGGGGGAGAGACCCAGTACTTC.

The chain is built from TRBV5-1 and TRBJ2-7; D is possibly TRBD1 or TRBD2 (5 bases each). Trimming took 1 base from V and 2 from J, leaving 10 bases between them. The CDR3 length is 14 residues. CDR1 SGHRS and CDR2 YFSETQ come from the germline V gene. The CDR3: CASSLNLGPYEQYF. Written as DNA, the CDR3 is TGCGCCAGCAGCTTGAACCTGGGACCCTACGAGCAGTACTTC.

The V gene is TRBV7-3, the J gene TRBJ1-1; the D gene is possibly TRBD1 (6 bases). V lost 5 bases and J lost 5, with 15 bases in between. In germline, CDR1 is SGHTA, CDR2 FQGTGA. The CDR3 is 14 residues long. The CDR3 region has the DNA TGTGCCAGCAGCCATTACAGGGTGGGGACTGAAGCTTTCTTT. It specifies CASSHYRVGTEAFF.

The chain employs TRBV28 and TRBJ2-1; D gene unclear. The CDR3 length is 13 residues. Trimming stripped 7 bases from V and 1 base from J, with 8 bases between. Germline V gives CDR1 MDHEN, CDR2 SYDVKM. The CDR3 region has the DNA TGTGCCAGCACACTCCCTTCCTACAATGAGCAGTTCTTC. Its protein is CASTLPSYNEQFF.

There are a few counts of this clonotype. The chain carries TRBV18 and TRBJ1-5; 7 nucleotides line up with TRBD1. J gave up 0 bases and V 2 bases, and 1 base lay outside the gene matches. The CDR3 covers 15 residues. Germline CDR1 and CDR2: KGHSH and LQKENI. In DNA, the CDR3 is TGTGCCAGCTCACCAAACAGGGGTAGCAATCAGCCCCAGCATTTT. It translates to CASSPNRGSNQPQHF.

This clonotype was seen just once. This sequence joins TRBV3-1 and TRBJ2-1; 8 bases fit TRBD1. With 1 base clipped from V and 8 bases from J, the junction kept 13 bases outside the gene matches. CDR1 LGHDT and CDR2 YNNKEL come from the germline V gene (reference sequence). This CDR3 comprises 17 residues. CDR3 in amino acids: CASSQVSTGEVLDEQFF. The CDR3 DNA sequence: TGTGCCAGCAGCCAAGTTTCGACAGGGGAAGTTCTGGATGAGCAGTTCTTC.

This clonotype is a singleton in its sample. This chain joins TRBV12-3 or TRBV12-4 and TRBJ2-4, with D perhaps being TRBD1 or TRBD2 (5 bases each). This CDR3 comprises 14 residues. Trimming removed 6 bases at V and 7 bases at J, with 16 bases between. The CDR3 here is CASSLRDGSNIQYF. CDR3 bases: TGTGCCAGCAGCCTCCGGGACGGCTCTAACATTCAGTACTTC.